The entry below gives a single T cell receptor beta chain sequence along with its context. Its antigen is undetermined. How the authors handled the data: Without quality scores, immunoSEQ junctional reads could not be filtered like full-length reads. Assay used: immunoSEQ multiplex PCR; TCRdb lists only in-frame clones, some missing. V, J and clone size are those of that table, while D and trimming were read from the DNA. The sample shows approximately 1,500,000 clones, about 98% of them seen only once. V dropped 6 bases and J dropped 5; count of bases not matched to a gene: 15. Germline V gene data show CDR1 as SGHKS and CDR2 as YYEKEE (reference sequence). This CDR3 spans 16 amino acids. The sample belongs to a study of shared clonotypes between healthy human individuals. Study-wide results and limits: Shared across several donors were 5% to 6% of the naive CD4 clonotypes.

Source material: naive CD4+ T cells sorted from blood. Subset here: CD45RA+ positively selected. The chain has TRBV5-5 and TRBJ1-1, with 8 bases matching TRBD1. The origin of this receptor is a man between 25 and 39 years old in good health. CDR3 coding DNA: TGTGCCAGCATATCCTGGACAGGGACGGGAGGAACTGAAGCTTTCTTT. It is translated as CASISWTGTGGTEAFF.